This T cell receptor beta chain was observed in a study of post-analysis software for immune sequencing data. Study information: Patients had relapsing-remitting, secondary progressive or progressive-relapsing multiple sclerosis; some lacked subtype. Study-wide results and limits: Controls had lower frequencies than patients of about 5 TRBV segments, which included TRBV5-6, TRBV5-1 and TRBV20-1. F measure grouped same-batch samples tightly together. Controls showed significantly higher normalized Chao1 diversity than did multiple sclerosis patients.

This clonotype turned up a few times. Its antigen remains unidentified. Unique molecular identifiers were present in the TCR beta cDNA libraries. TCRdb re-called the PCR reads with MiXCR, one entry per CDR3 protein. Altogether approximately 730,000 distinct CDR3 sequences are present, 25% to 30% being singletons, with the ten largest covering 0.5% to 0.6%. This CDR3 contains 13 residues. Looked up from germline, CDR1 is LGHDT and CDR2 is YNNKEL (reference sequence). The V segment lost 5 bases and the J segment 6 bases; nucleotides outside the gene matches: 5. This TCR came from a girl between 5 and 17 years old with multiple sclerosis. This chain connects TRBV3-1 to TRBJ2-7; 9 nucleotides line up with TRBD1. The sequenced material came from blood. The CDR3 is CASSWTGVREQYF. The CDR3 DNA is TGTGCCAGCAGCTGGACAGGGGTTCGCGAGCAGTACTTC.